The present T cell receptor (beta chain) was sequenced within a study of T cells after posttransplantation cyclophosphamide. Study observations and caveats: After PTCy, TRB diversity resembled that of CNI/methotrexate controls. TRB overlap between skin or GI tissue T cells and blood was limited. Donor-recipient repertoire similarity was low at 1-2 months, rising over year one.

This clone has just a few counts. Its antigen is undetermined. Sampled 1 year posttransplant, controls received myeloablative marrow transplants, methotrexate and a calcineurin inhibitor. Sequencing used immunoSEQ multiplex PCR; TCRdb keeps in-frame clones, though not all of them. The sample lists under 15,000 clones, 70% to 90% occurring once. The sample in question was PBMCs, obtained about 380 days after allogeneic stem cell transplant with calcineurin inhibitor and methotrexate. The sequence was collected from a male patient between 25 and 39 years old who received an allogeneic stem cell transplant from an unrelated donor, was CMV-positive, and had acute GVHD only. Some T cells may trace back to the graft donor.

CDR3 nucleotides: TGTGCCAGCAAGGGGGTTGAAAAACTGTTTTTT. Encoded protein: CASKGVEKLFF. The chain is built from TRBV2 and TRBJ1-4; D might be TRBD1 (6 bases). V lost 7 bases and J lost 7, with 7 bases in between. Germline V gene data show CDR1 as SNHLY and CDR2 as FYNNEI. The CDR3 is 11 amino acids.